Below, 21 T cell receptor beta chains from the same sample are listed, as sequenced in a study of cytomegalovirus exposure and HLA in healthy donors. TCRdb's table, derived via immunoSEQ multiplex PCR, lists solely in-frame clones and lacks some. The sample includes roughly 140,000 clones, approximately 88% seen only once; the top ten take 2.5% to 4%. Sequencing was carried out using PBMCs. All receptors derive from a young woman in good health and CMV-seropositive.

The chain combines TRBV11-2 with TRBJ2-7, with TRBD2 identical over 9 bases. V lost 5 bases, J lost 9 bases, and 14 bases stayed unmatched. There are 15 residues in the CDR3. The germline CDR1 and CDR2 sequences are SGHAT and FQNNGV. This chain's CDR3 is CASSPRLAALTGQYF. The CDR3 bases are TGTGCCAGCAGCCCCCGACTAGCGGCTTTAACGGGGCAGTACTTC.

This chain links TRBV15 with TRBJ1-5; 10 nucleotides line up with TRBD1. Germline V gene lookup returns CDR1 LNHNV and CDR2 YYDKDF (reference sequence). This CDR3 region has 19 residues. V was pared by 3 bases and J by 0 bases, with 11 bases of the junction left unmatched. The CDR3: CATSSGRDRGYYSNQPQHF. The DNA for the CDR3 is TGTGCCACCAGCAGTGGGAGGGACAGGGGTTATTATAGCAATCAGCCCCAGCATTTT. Using reference TRBV15 and TRBJ1-5 for the parts outside the CDR3, the full variable domain is DAMVIQNPRYQVTQFGKPVTLSCSQTLNHNVMYWYQQKSSQAPKLLFHYYDKDFNNEADTPDNFQSRRPNTSFCFLDIRSPGLGDTAMYLCATSSGRDRGYYSNQPQHFGDGTRLSIL.

The rearrangement links TRBV30 to TRBJ1-4; 9 nucleotides line up with TRBD1. With 1 base clipped from V and 2 bases from J, the junction kept 5 bases outside the gene matches. The CDR3 is made up of 16 amino acids. Germline-derived CDR1 and CDR2 are GTSNPN and SVGIG (reference sequence). DNA of the CDR3: TGTGCCTGGAGTGGAGGGACAGGGCTTACTAATGAAAAACTGTTTTTT. Amino acid sequence: CAWSGGTGLTNEKLFF.

V gene TRBV11-3 combines with J gene TRBJ2-7; tentative D call: TRBD2 (6 bases). The V gene lost 3 bases and the J gene lost 7 bases, with 7 bases spanning the gap. Germline V lookup: CDR1 SGHNT, CDR2 YENEEA. The length of the CDR3 is 11 residues. Here the CDR3 reads CASSLAGEQYF. The CDR3 coding sequence is TGTGCCAGCAGCTTGGCGGGGGAGCAGTACTTC.

V is TRBV27 and J is TRBJ2-7; D remains unclear. V was shortened by 0 bases and J by 5 bases, with 11 bases between the two germline ends. Per germline, CDR1 MNHEY and CDR2 SMNVEV (reference sequence). This CDR3 is built from 14 residues. CDR3 protein: CASSLSIAEDEQYF. The CDR3 DNA reads TGTGCCAGCAGTTTATCGATAGCCGAGGACGAGCAGTACTTC.

In its sample, this clone was seen a few times. This chain links TRBV16 with TRBJ1-1; D is possibly TRBD1 (5 bases). Trimming removed 1 base from V and 1 base from J, with 10 bases in between. Germline values: CDR1 KGHSY, CDR2 FQNENV. This CDR3 is 15 amino acids long. DNA of the CDR3: TGTGCCAGCAGCCAATATGACAGATCGAACACTGAAGCTTTCTTT. Translation: CASSQYDRSNTEAFF.

The chain uses TRBV5-1 and TRBJ2-7, with 14 bases fitting TRBD2. Trimming took 4 bases from V and 5 from J; bases not matched to a gene: 2. The CDR3 loop spans 14 amino acids. Germline V gene data show CDR1 as SGHRS and CDR2 as YFSETQ. CDR3 sequence reads: CASSGTSGSNEQYF. The CDR3 DNA reads as TGCGCCAGCAGCGGGACTAGCGGGAGTAACGAGCAGTACTTC.

V usage is TRBV7-9 and J usage is TRBJ1-4; D is possibly TRBD1 (6 bases). V gave up 5 bases and J gave up 0 bases, with 16 bases separating them. This CDR3 has 17 residues. Per the germline V gene, CDR1 is SEHNR and CDR2 is FQNEAQ (reference sequence). The CDR3 here is CASSLRQVGTTNEKLFF. CDR3 coding DNA: TGTGCCAGCAGCCTCAGACAGGTTGGAACAACTAATGAAAAACTGTTTTTT.

The rearrangement uses TRBV19 and TRBJ1-2; D unresolved. The ends were cut back, 0 bases at V and 9 bases at J, with 11 bases in the middle. The length of the CDR3 is 13 residues. Germline V gene sequence: CDR1 LNHDA, CDR2 SQIVND (reference sequence). The CDR3: CASSIEKRMSYTF. The CDR3 DNA reads as TGTGCCAGTAGTATAGAGAAGAGGATGAGCTACACCTTC.

This clone came up once. This chain links TRBV7-9 with TRBJ2-7; D might be TRBD2 (5 bases). Looked up from germline, CDR1 is SEHNR and CDR2 is FQNEAQ (reference sequence). V lost 6 bases and J lost 6, with 24 bases in between. This CDR3 has 16 amino acids. CDR3 nucleotides: TGTGCCAGCAGTAGCCATCGAGGTGGGAGCGCCCCCGAGCAGTACTTC. Residues: CASSSHRGGSAPEQYF.

The rearrangement uses TRBV10-3 and TRBJ2-7; possible D gene TRBD1, 5 bases. The germline V gene has CDR1 ENHRY and CDR2 SYGVKD. The CDR3 length is 14 residues. Between the trimmed V and J ends, which lost 3 bases and 4 bases, there was a span of 13 bases. The CDR3 DNA reads as TGTGCCATCAGTGATTTCGTAGGGGTGTACGAGCAGTACTTC. It encodes CAISDFVGVYEQYF.

The gene calls are TRBV6-5 and TRBJ1-2; 9 bases agree with TRBD1. The CDR3 is 12 amino acids. Trimming cost V 6 bases and J 8 bases; bases outside gene matches: 4. Per germline, CDR1 MNHEY and CDR2 SVGAGI. In nucleotides, the CDR3 is TGTGCCAGCAGACAGGGGGCGGTCGGCTACACCTTC. Translation: CASRQGAVGYTF.

The chain carries TRBV6-5 and TRBJ2-7; perhaps TRBD1 as D (6 bases). Germline-derived CDR1 and CDR2 are MNHEY and SVGAGI. The CDR3 contains 14 residues. V shed 4 bases and J shed 2 bases, with 12 bases lying between them. The CDR3 DNA reads TGTGCCAGCAGTTTGCAGGGGTGGGCCTACGAGCAGTACTTC. It specifies CASSLQGWAYEQYF.

The chain couples TRBV27 to TRBJ1-4; 8 nucleotides match TRBD1. This CDR3 spans 14 amino acids. Trimming at V came to 2 bases and at J to 7 bases, leaving 3 bases not matched to a gene. Germline CDR1 and CDR2: MNHEY and SMNVEV (reference sequence). The CDR3 DNA reads as TGTGCCAGCAGTTTAGACAGGGGTGGTGAAAAACTGTTTTTT. It codes for CASSLDRGGEKLFF. Using reference TRBV27 and TRBJ1-4 for the parts outside the CDR3, the full variable domain is EAQVTQNPRYLITVTGKKLTVTCSQNMNHEYMSWYRQDPGLGLRQIYYSMNVEVTDKGDVPEGYKVSRKEKRNFPLILESPSPNQTSLYFCASSLDRGGEKLFFGSGTQLSVL.

The chain is built from TRBV19 and TRBJ1-5, with 8 bases fitting TRBD1. V lost 4 bases, J lost 4 bases, and 6 bases stayed unmatched. CDR3 length equals 15 residues. The germline CDR1 and CDR2 sequences are LNHDA and SQIVND (reference sequence). The CDR3 bases are TGTGCCAGTAGTAGGGGGACAGGTTTTAATCAGCCCCAGCATTTT. It is translated as CASSRGTGFNQPQHF.

V usage is TRBV7-8 and J usage is TRBJ2-7, with 8 nucleotides matching TRBD1. The CDR3 spans 13 residues. J lost 5 bases, V lost 5 bases, and 5 bases had no gene match. CDR1 SGHVS and CDR2 FQNEAQ come from the germline V gene. CDR3 loop: CASSTDRADEQYF. In DNA form, the CDR3 reads TGTGCCAGCAGCACGGACAGGGCGGACGAGCAGTACTTC.

The J gene is TRBJ2-5, the V gene TRBV29-1; tentatively, D is TRBD1 (5 bases). CDR3 length equals 14 residues. V was cut by 3 bases and J by 4 bases, with 15 bases left in between. From germline, CDR1 is SQVTM and CDR2 ANQGSEA. CDR3 DNA sequence: TGCAGCGTTGAGGACACATTAAGAAGAGAGACCCAGTACTTC. Amino acids: CSVEDTLRRETQYF.

The chain is built from TRBV19 and TRBJ2-3, with TRBD2 identical over 9 bases. The CDR3 covers 15 residues. With V trimmed by 5 bases and J by 4 bases, 7 bases remained unmatched. The germline gives CDR1 LNHDA, CDR2 SQIVND (reference sequence). The DNA for the CDR3 is TGTGCCAGTAGTCCATTAGCGGGAGTGCCAGATACGCAGTATTTT. Protein product: CASSPLAGVPDTQYF.

The chain employs TRBV7-9 and TRBJ1-1; D might be TRBD1 (6 bases). The V gene's germline CDR1 is SEHNR and CDR2 FQNEAQ (reference sequence). This CDR3 spans 13 amino acids. Trimming stripped 8 bases from V and 1 base from J, with 11 bases between. For the CDR3, the DNA is TGTGCCAGCGGTAGGGGGGGGAACACTGAAGCTTTCTTT. This gives the protein CASGRGGNTEAFF.

This chain joins TRBV13 and TRBJ2-7; the match to TRBD2 covers 12 bases. The ends lost 7 bases at V and 3 bases at J; junction bases unmatched: 10. There are 16 residues in the CDR3. The germline gives CDR1 PRHDT, CDR2 FYEKMQ (reference sequence). CDR3 DNA sequence: TGTGCCAGCAAGAAGGGGGGACTAGCGGGCCACTACGAGCAGTACTTC. Translated: CASKKGGLAGHYEQYF.

The chain joins TRBV30 to TRBJ1-3, with D maybe TRBD1 (5 bases). V was trimmed by 0 bases and J by 4 bases, leaving 16 bases between them. CDR1 is GTSNPN, CDR2 SVGIG, per germline (reference sequence). This CDR3 is 16 amino acids long. CDR3 region: CAWSVRFRVGGNTIYF. CDR3 nucleotides: TGTGCCTGGAGTGTACGGTTCAGGGTGGGGGGAAACACCATATATTTT.